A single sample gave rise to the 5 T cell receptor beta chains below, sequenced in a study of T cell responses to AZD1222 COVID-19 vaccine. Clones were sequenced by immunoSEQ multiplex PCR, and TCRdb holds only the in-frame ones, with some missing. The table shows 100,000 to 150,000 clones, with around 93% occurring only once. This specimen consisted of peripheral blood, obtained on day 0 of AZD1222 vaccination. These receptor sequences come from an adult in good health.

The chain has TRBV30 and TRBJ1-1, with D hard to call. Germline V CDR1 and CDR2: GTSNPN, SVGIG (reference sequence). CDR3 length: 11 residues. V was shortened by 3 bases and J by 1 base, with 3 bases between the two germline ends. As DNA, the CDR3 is TGTGCCTGGAGAAAGAACACTGAAGCTTTCTTT. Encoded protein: CAWRKNTEAFF.

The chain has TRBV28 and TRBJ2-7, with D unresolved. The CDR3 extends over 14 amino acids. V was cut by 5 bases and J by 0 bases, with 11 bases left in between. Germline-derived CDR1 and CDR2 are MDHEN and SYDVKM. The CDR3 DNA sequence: TGTGCCAGCAGTGTCCAGAGTAGCTCCTACGAGCAGTACTTC. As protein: CASSVQSSSYEQYF.

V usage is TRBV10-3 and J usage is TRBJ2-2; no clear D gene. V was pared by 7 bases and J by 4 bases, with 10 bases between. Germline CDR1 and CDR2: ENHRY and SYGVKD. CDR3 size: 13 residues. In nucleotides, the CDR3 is TGTGCCATCAACCCTCAAGGCACCGGGGAGCTGTTTTTT. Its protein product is CAINPQGTGELFF.

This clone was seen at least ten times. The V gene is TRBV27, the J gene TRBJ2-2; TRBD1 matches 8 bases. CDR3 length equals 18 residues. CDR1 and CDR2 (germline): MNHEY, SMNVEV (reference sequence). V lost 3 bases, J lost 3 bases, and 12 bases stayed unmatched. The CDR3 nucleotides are TGTGCCAGCAGTTTCTTTCCCACCATGACAGGGGACACCGGGGAGCTGTTTTTT. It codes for CASSFFPTMTGDTGELFF.

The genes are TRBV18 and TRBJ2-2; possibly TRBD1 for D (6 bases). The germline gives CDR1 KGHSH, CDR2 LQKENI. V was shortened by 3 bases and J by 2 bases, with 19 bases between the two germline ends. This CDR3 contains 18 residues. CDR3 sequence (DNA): TGTGCCAGCTCACCTCACGACCTTACAGGGTTAAACACCGGGGAGCTGTTTTTT. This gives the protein CASSPHDLTGLNTGELFF.